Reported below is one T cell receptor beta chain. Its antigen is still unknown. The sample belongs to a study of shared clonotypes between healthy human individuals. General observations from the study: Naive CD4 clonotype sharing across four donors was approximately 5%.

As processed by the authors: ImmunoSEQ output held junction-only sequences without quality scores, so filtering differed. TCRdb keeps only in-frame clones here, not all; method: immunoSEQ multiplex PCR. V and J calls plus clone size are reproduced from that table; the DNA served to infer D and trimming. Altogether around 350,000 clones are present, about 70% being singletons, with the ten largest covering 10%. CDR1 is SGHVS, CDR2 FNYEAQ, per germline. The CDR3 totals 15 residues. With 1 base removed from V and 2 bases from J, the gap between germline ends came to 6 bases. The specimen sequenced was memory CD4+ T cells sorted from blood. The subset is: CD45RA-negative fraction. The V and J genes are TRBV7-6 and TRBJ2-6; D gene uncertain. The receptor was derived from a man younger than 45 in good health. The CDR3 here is CASSLEATGANVLTF. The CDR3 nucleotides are TGTGCCAGCAGCTTAGAGGCAACTGGGGCCAACGTCCTGACTTTC.